A selection of T cell receptor beta chains follows, all from one sample in a study of a mutant IDH1 vaccine in newly diagnosed glioma. Repertoires were generated with immunoSEQ multiplex PCR, while TCRdb's copy carries only in-frame clones and drops some. The sample lists some 31,000 clones; roughly three quarters were seen once. No antigens are known for them. Specimen: PBMCs, collected from a glioma patient whose treatment included an IDH1 peptide vaccine. Receptors originate from a woman aged 25 to 45 with glioma. Some clones in this sample may be carry-over from other donors' samples. Each CDR3 is given with its conserved first and last residue. Each record gives: J gene, clone size, CDR3 length, D gene, V gene, CDR3 protein, CDR3 DNA. D genes are given only for firm matches. Expanded clones are given a class, and other clones once, few, many or no size at all.

J gene: TRBJ2-7; clone size: -; CDR3 length: 10; D gene: -; V gene: TRBV5-3; CDR3 protein: CARSLGHGSF; CDR3 DNA: TGTGCCAGAAGCTTGGGCCACGGTTCCTTC
J gene: TRBJ2-3; clone size: once; CDR3 length: 14; D gene: -; V gene: TRBV14; CDR3 protein: CASSQGQGPDTQYF; CDR3 DNA: TGTGCCAGCAGCCAAGGCCAGGGGCCCGATACGCAGTATTTT
J gene: TRBJ1-5; clone size: -; CDR3 length: 15; D gene: -; V gene: TRBV28; CDR3 protein: CASRRSRGGNQPQHF; CDR3 DNA: TGTGCCAGCAGGAGGAGCAGGGGCGGCAATCAGCCCCAGCATTTT
J gene: TRBJ2-1; clone size: -; CDR3 length: 11; D gene: -; V gene: TRBV19; CDR3 protein: CASSIGSEQFF; CDR3 DNA: TGTGCCAGTAGTATAGGAAGCGAGCAGTTCTTC
J gene: TRBJ2-7; clone size: -; CDR3 length: 18; D gene: TRBD1; V gene: TRBV2; CDR3 protein: CASSVGGPFRGLRGEQYF; CDR3 DNA: TGTGCCAGCAGTGTAGGGGGCCCTTTCAGGGGCCTTCGGGGCGAGCAGTACTTC
J gene: TRBJ1-5; clone size: -; CDR3 length: 15; D gene: TRBD1; V gene: TRBV7-9; CDR3 protein: CASSSDRGNNQPQHF; CDR3 DNA: TGTGCCAGCAGCTCGGACAGGGGCAACAATCAGCCCCAGCATTTT
J gene: TRBJ2-1; clone size: -; CDR3 length: 16; D gene: -; V gene: TRBV30; CDR3 protein: CAWSVRDSSLYNEQFF; CDR3 DNA: TGTGCCTGGAGTGTTAGGGACTCCTCGCTGTACAATGAGCAGTTCTTC
J gene: TRBJ1-4; clone size: -; CDR3 length: 15; D gene: -; V gene: TRBV7-9; CDR3 protein: CASSVKGGPNEKLFF; CDR3 DNA: TGTGCCAGCAGCGTTAAGGGGGGCCCCAATGAAAAACTGTTTTTT
J gene: TRBJ1-2; clone size: few; CDR3 length: 13; D gene: -; V gene: TRBV28; CDR3 protein: CASSLKLTHGYTF; CDR3 DNA: TGTGCCAGCAGTTTAAAGTTGACGCATGGCTACACCTTC
J gene: TRBJ2-3; clone size: -; CDR3 length: 15; D gene: -; V gene: TRBV6-5; CDR3 protein: CASSYGSGSTDTQYF; CDR3 DNA: TGTGCCAGCAGTTACGGGAGCGGGAGCACAGATACGCAGTATTTT
J gene: TRBJ1-1; clone size: -; CDR3 length: 16; D gene: -; V gene: TRBV28; CDR3 protein: CASTVTLRGLNTEAFF; CDR3 DNA: TGTGCCAGCACCGTAACCCTGCGGGGCCTGAACACTGAAGCTTTCTTT
J gene: TRBJ2-7; clone size: -; CDR3 length: 13; D gene: -; V gene: TRBV19; CDR3 protein: CASSPAEAYEQYF; CDR3 DNA: TGTGCCAGTAGTCCCGCAGAAGCCTACGAGCAGTACTTC
J gene: TRBJ1-1; clone size: -; CDR3 length: 11; D gene: TRBD1; V gene: TRBV20-1; CDR3 protein: CSAGDRDEAFF; CDR3 DNA: TGCAGTGCTGGGGACAGGGATGAAGCTTTCTTT
J gene: TRBJ2-2; clone size: -; CDR3 length: 15; D gene: TRBD1; V gene: TRBV15; CDR3 protein: CATSVGQGDTGELFF; CDR3 DNA: TGTGCCACCAGCGTGGGACAGGGGGACACCGGGGAGCTGTTTTTT
J gene: TRBJ2-1; clone size: -; CDR3 length: 15; D gene: TRBD2; V gene: TRBV9; CDR3 protein: CASSDSGTLLNEQFF; CDR3 DNA: TGTGCCAGCAGCGATAGCGGGACTTTGCTCAATGAGCAGTTCTTC
J gene: TRBJ2-7; clone size: -; CDR3 length: 13; D gene: -; V gene: TRBV9; CDR3 protein: CASSVVPGDEQYF; CDR3 DNA: TGTGCCAGCAGCGTAGTCCCCGGCGACGAGCAGTACTTC
J gene: TRBJ2-1; clone size: -; CDR3 length: 14; D gene: -; V gene: TRBV11-3; CDR3 protein: CASSFVQGGNEQFF; CDR3 DNA: TGTGCCAGCAGCTTCGTCCAAGGAGGCAATGAGCAGTTCTTC
J gene: TRBJ2-1; clone size: -; CDR3 length: 23; D gene: -; V gene: TRBV10-3; CDR3 protein: CAIMSRTGDTSIQRGSSYNEQFF; CDR3 DNA: TGTGCCATCATGAGCAGGACAGGGGACACGTCAATTCAGCGGGGGAGCTCCTACAATGAGCAGTTCTTC
J gene: TRBJ1-2; clone size: -; CDR3 length: 12; D gene: -; V gene: TRBV6-1; CDR3 protein: CASSDRGYGYTF; CDR3 DNA: TGTGCCAGCAGTGATCGAGGTTATGGCTACACCTTC
J gene: TRBJ2-5; clone size: -; CDR3 length: 15; D gene: -; V gene: TRBV5-1; CDR3 protein: CASSSLATGLETQYF; CDR3 DNA: TGCGCCAGCAGCTCCCTGGCTACAGGGTTAGAGACCCAGTACTTC
J gene: TRBJ2-3; clone size: -; CDR3 length: 18; D gene: -; V gene: TRBV9; CDR3 protein: CASSVGGGGDRSTDTQYF; CDR3 DNA: TGTGCCAGCAGCGTAGGTGGGGGAGGGGACAGGAGCACAGATACGCAGTATTTT
J gene: TRBJ2-7; clone size: -; CDR3 length: 18; D gene: TRBD1; V gene: TRBV19; CDR3 protein: CASSIAHRGPPFSYEQYF; CDR3 DNA: TGTGCCAGTAGTATAGCCCATAGGGGGCCTCCGTTTTCCTACGAGCAGTACTTC
J gene: TRBJ2-7; clone size: -; CDR3 length: 13; D gene: TRBD1; V gene: TRBV6-1; CDR3 protein: CASVPGQFYEQYF; CDR3 DNA: TGTGCCAGCGTCCCGGGACAGTTCTACGAGCAGTACTTC
J gene: TRBJ1-1; clone size: few; CDR3 length: 12; D gene: -; V gene: TRBV29-1; CDR3 protein: CSGHEQGTEAFF; CDR3 DNA: TGCAGCGGACATGAACAGGGCACTGAAGCTTTCTTT
J gene: TRBJ2-1; clone size: -; CDR3 length: 11; D gene: -; V gene: TRBV20-1; CDR3 protein: CSALPYNEQFF; CDR3 DNA: TGCAGTGCCCTACCTTACAATGAGCAGTTCTTC
J gene: TRBJ2-2; clone size: -; CDR3 length: 13; D gene: -; V gene: TRBV7-3; CDR3 protein: CASSLRGLGELFF; CDR3 DNA: TGTGCCAGCAGCTTACGGGGATTAGGGGAGCTGTTTTTT
J gene: TRBJ1-5; clone size: -; CDR3 length: 15; D gene: -; V gene: TRBV30; CDR3 protein: CAWSSRGGVRQPQHF; CDR3 DNA: TGTGCCTGGAGTAGTCGGGGGGGAGTACGTCAGCCCCAGCATTTT
J gene: TRBJ2-1; clone size: -; CDR3 length: 15; D gene: -; V gene: TRBV19; CDR3 protein: CASTRTGSSYNEQFF; CDR3 DNA: TGTGCCAGTACCCGGACGGGGAGCTCCTACAATGAGCAGTTCTTC
J gene: TRBJ1-2; clone size: -; CDR3 length: 13; D gene: TRBD1; V gene: TRBV7-6; CDR3 protein: CASSLRDSDGYTF; CDR3 DNA: TGTGCCAGCAGCCTCCGGGACAGCGATGGCTACACCTTC
J gene: TRBJ2-2; clone size: -; CDR3 length: 17; D gene: -; V gene: TRBV15; CDR3 protein: CATSRDRRGRNAGELFF; CDR3 DNA: TGTGCCACCAGCAGAGATCGGCGGGGGCGAAACGCCGGGGAGCTGTTTTTT
J gene: TRBJ2-7; clone size: -; CDR3 length: 13; D gene: TRBD1; V gene: TRBV29-1; CDR3 protein: CSVITGGIYEQYF; CDR3 DNA: TGCAGCGTCATTACAGGGGGCATCTACGAGCAGTACTTC
J gene: TRBJ1-4; clone size: -; CDR3 length: 18; D gene: TRBD1; V gene: TRBV7-2; CDR3 protein: CASSSRQGANWWGEKLFF; CDR3 DNA: TGTGCCAGCAGCTCGAGACAGGGGGCAAATTGGTGGGGTGAAAAACTGTTTTTT
J gene: TRBJ2-5; clone size: -; CDR3 length: 15; D gene: -; V gene: TRBV5-1; CDR3 protein: CASSAAGGLQETQYF; CDR3 DNA: TGCGCCAGCAGTGCCGCAGGCGGGCTCCAAGAGACCCAGTACTTC
J gene: TRBJ1-5; clone size: -; CDR3 length: 15; D gene: TRBD1; V gene: TRBV5-1; CDR3 protein: CASSSGTGRGQPQHF; CDR3 DNA: TGCGCCAGCAGCTCCGGGACAGGCAGGGGTCAGCCCCAGCATTTT
J gene: TRBJ1-1; clone size: -; CDR3 length: 17; D gene: TRBD1; V gene: TRBV4-1; CDR3 protein: CASSPPGAGGMNTEAFF; CDR3 DNA: TGCGCCAGCAGCCCCCCCGGGGCAGGGGGAATGAACACTGAAGCTTTCTTT
J gene: TRBJ1-1; clone size: -; CDR3 length: 15; D gene: -; V gene: TRBV29-1; CDR3 protein: CSVEERGLMNTEAFF; CDR3 DNA: TGCAGCGTTGAAGAGAGGGGACTGATGAACACTGAAGCTTTCTTT
J gene: TRBJ2-3; clone size: -; CDR3 length: 15; D gene: -; V gene: TRBV27; CDR3 protein: CASLPLGFHTDTQYF; CDR3 DNA: TGTGCCAGCCTTCCCTTGGGGTTTCACACAGATACGCAGTATTTT
J gene: TRBJ2-7; clone size: -; CDR3 length: 15; D gene: -; V gene: TRBV2; CDR3 protein: CASRDLGLSGYEQYF; CDR3 DNA: TGTGCCAGCAGGGACCTGGGACTCTCGGGCTACGAGCAGTACTTC
J gene: TRBJ2-1; clone size: -; CDR3 length: 16; D gene: -; V gene: TRBV7-9; CDR3 protein: CASSPRSRGGYNEQFF; CDR3 DNA: TGTGCCAGCAGTCCGAGGTCAAGGGGGGGGTACAATGAGCAGTTCTTC
J gene: TRBJ2-7; clone size: -; CDR3 length: 13; D gene: -; V gene: TRBV28; CDR3 protein: CASSFGPSYEQYF; CDR3 DNA: TGTGCCAGCAGTTTCGGGCCGTCCTACGAGCAGTACTTC
J gene: TRBJ1-2; clone size: -; CDR3 length: 12; D gene: TRBD1; V gene: TRBV29-1; CDR3 protein: CSVPGQGGGYTF; CDR3 DNA: TGCAGCGTTCCGGGACAGGGTGGGGGCTACACCTTC
J gene: TRBJ2-1; clone size: -; CDR3 length: 14; D gene: -; V gene: TRBV14; CDR3 protein: CASSQGSGYNEQFF; CDR3 DNA: TGTGCCAGCAGCCAAGGGTCGGGATACAATGAGCAGTTCTTC
J gene: TRBJ2-5; clone size: -; CDR3 length: 17; D gene: -; V gene: TRBV10-3; CDR3 protein: CAISQPAVDNPRETQYF; CDR3 DNA: TGTGCCATCAGTCAGCCGGCGGTAGACAATCCCCGGGAGACCCAGTACTTC
J gene: TRBJ1-5; clone size: -; CDR3 length: 12; D gene: TRBD1; V gene: TRBV30; CDR3 protein: CAAGQGYQPQHF; CDR3 DNA: TGTGCCGCGGGACAGGGGTATCAGCCCCAGCATTTT
J gene: TRBJ2-1; clone size: -; CDR3 length: 12; D gene: -; V gene: TRBV29-1; CDR3 protein: CSVGRERNEQFF; CDR3 DNA: TGCAGCGTTGGTAGGGAGAGGAATGAGCAGTTCTTC